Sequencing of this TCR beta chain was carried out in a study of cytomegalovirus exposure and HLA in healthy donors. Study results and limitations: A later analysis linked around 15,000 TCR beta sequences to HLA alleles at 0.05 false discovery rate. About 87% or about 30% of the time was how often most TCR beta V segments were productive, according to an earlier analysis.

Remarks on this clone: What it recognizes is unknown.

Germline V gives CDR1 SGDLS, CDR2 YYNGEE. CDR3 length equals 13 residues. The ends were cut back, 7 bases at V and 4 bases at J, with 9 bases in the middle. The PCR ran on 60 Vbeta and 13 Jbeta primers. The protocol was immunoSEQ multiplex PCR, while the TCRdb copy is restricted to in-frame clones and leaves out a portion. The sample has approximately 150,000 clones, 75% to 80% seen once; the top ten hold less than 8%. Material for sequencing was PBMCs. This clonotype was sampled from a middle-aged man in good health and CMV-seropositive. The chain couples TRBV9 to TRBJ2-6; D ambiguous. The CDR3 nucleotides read TGTGCCAGCGAAGGAGCCGGGGCCAACGTCCTGACTTTC. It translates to CASEGAGANVLTF.